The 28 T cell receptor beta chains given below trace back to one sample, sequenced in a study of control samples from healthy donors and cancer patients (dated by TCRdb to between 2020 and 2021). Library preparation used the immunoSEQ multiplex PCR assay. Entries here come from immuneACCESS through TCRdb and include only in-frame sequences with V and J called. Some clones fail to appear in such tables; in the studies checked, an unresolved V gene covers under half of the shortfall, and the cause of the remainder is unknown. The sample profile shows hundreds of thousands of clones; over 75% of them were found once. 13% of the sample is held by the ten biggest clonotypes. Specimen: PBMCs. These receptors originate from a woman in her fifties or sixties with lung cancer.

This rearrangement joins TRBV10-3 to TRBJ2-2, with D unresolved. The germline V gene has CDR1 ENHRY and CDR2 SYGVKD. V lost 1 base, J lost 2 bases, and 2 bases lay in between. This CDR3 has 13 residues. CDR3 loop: CAISEYNTGELFF. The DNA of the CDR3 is TGTGCCATCAGTGAGTACAACACCGGGGAGCTGTTTTTT.

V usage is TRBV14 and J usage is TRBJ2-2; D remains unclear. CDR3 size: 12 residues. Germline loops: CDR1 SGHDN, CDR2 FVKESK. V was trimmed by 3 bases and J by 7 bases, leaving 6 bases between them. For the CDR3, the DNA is TGTGCCAGCAGCCAGTTCGGCGGGGAGCTGTTTTTT. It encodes CASSQFGGELFF. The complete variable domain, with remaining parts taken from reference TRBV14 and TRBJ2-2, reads EAGVTQFPSHSVIEKGQTVTLRCDPISGHDNLYWYRRVMGKEIKFLLHFVKESKQDESGMPNNRFLAERTGGTYSTLKVQPAELEDSGVYFCASSQFGGELFFGEGSRLTVL.

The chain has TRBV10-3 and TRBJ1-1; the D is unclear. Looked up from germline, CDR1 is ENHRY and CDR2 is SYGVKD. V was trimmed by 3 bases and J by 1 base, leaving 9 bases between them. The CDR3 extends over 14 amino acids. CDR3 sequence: CAISDIDWNTEAFF. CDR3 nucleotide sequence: TGTGCCATCAGTGACATCGATTGGAACACTGAAGCTTTCTTT.

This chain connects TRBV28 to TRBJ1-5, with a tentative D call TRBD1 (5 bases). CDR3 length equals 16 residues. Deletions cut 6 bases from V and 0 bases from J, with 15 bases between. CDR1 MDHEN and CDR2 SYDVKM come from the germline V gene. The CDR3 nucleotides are TGTGCCAGCAGATTTCCAGGACATACTAGCAATCAGCCCCAGCATTTT. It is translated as CASRFPGHTSNQPQHF.

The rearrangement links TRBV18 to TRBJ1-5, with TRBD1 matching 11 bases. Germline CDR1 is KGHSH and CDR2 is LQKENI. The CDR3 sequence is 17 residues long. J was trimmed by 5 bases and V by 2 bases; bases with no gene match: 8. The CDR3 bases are TGTGCCAGCTCACCATTCGGACAGGGGGCATTTGATCAGCCCCAGCATTTT. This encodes CASSPFGQGAFDQPQHF.

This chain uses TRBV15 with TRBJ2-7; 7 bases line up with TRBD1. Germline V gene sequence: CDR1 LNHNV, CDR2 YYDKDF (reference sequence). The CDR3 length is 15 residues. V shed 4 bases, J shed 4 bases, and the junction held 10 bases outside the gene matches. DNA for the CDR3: TGTGCCACCAGCACGCGCAGGGGGACCCGGTACGAGCAGTACTTC. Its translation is CATSTRRGTRYEQYF. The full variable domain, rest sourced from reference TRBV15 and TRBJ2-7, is DAMVIQNPRYQVTQFGKPVTLSCSQTLNHNVMYWYQQKSSQAPKLLFHYYDKDFNNEADTPDNFQSRRPNTSFCFLDIRSPGLGDTAMYLCATSTRRGTRYEQYFGPGTRLTVT.

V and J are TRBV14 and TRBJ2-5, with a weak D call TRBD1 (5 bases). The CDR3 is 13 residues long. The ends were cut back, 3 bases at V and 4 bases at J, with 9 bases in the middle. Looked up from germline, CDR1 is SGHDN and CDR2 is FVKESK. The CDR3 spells CASSQQGPETQYF. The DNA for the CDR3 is TGTGCCAGCAGCCAGCAGGGTCCAGAGACCCAGTACTTC.

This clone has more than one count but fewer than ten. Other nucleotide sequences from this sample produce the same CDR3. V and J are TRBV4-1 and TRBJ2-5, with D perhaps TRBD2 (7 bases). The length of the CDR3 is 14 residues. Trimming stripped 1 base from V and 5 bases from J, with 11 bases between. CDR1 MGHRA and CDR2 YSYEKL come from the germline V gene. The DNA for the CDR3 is TGCGCCAGCAGCCAAGTCGGGGGGCTGGAGACCCAGTACTTC. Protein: CASSQVGGLETQYF.

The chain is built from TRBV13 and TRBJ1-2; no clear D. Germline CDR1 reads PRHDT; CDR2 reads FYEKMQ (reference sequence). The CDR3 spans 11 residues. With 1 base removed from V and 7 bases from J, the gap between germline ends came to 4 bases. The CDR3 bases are TGTGCCAGCAGCTTAGCCTCTGGCTACACCTTC. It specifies CASSLASGYTF.

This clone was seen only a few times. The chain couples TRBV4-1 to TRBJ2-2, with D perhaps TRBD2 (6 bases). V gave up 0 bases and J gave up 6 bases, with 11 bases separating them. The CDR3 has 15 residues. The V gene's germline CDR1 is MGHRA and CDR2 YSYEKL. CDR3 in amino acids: CASSQDAGYAGELFF. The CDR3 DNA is TGCGCCAGCAGCCAAGATGCGGGGTACGCCGGGGAGCTGTTTTTT.

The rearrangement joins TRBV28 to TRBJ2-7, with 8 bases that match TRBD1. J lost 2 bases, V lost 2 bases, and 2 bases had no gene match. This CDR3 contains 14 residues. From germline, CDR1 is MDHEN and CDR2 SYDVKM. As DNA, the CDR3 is TGTGCCAGCAGTTTAGCACAGGGGGCCTACGAGCAGTACTTC. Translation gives CASSLAQGAYEQYF. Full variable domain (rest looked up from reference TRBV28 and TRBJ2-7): DVKVTQSSRYLVKRTGEKVFLECVQDMDHENMFWYRQDPGLGLRLIYFSYDVKMKEKGDIPEGYSVSREKKERFSLILESASTNQTSMYLCASSLAQGAYEQYFGPGTRLTVT.

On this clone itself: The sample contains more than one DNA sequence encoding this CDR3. The CDR3 nucleotides read TGTGCCAGCTCACCTAGTCAAGACTATGGCTACACCTTC. Amino acid sequence: CASSPSQDYGYTF. The chain uses TRBV18 and TRBJ1-2; no clear D gene. Germline lookup yields CDR1 KGHSH and CDR2 LQKENI. V lost 3 bases, J lost 3 bases, and 8 bases lay in between. This CDR3 region has 13 residues.

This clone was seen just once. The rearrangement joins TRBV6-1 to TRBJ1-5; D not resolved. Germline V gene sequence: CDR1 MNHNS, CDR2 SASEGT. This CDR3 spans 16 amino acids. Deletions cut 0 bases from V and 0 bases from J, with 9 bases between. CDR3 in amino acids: CASSEAHPVSNQPQHF. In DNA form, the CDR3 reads TGTGCCAGCAGTGAAGCGCACCCGGTTAGCAATCAGCCCCAGCATTTT.

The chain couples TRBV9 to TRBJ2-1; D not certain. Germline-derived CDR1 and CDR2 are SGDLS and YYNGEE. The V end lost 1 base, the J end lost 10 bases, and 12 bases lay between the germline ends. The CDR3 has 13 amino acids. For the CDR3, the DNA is TGTGCCAGCAGCGTACCCTTCGGAGCCGAGCAGTTCTTC. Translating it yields CASSVPFGAEQFF.

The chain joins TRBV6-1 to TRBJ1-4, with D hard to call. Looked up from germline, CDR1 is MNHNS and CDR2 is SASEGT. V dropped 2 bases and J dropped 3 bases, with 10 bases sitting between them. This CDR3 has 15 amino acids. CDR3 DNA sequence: TGTGCCAGCAGTGAAACCGGCAGACCTAATGAAAAACTGTTTTTT. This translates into CASSETGRPNEKLFF.

CDR3 DNA: TGTGCCAGCAGCTCAACCGAGCGGGGGCCCTACGAGCAGTACTTC. Translating gives CASSSTERGPYEQYF. The V and J genes are TRBV9 and TRBJ2-7, with TRBD2 identical over 8 bases. CDR1 is SGDLS, CDR2 YYNGEE, per germline. Trimming at V came to 4 bases and at J to 2 bases, leaving 8 bases not matched to a gene. The CDR3 covers 15 residues.

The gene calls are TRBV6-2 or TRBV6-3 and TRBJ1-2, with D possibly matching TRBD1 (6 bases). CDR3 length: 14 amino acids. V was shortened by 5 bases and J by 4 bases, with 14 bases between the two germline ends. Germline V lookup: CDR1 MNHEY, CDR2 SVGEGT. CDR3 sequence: CASSLQGIGYGYTF. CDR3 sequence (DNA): TGTGCCAGCAGTCTACAGGGTATTGGCTATGGCTACACCTTC.

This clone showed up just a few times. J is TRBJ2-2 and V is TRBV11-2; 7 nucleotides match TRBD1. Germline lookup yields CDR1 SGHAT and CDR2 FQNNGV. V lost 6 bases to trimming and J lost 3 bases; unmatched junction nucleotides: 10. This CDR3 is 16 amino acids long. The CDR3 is CASSSLRGPYTGELFF. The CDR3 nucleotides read TGTGCCAGCAGTTCCTTGAGGGGGCCCTACACCGGGGAGCTGTTTTTT.

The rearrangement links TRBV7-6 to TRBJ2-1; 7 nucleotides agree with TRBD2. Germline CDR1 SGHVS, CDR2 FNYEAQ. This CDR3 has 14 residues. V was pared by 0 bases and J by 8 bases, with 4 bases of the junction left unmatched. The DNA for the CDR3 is TGTGCCAGCAGCTTAGCGGTCCGGGGGGATGAGCAGTTCTTC. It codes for CASSLAVRGDEQFF.

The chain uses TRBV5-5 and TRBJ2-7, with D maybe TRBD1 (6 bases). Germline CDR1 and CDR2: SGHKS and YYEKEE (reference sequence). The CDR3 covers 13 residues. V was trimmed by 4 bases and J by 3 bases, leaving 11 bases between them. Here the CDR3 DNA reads TGTGCCAGCAGCCCTACAGGGATCTACGAGCAGTACTTC. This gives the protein CASSPTGIYEQYF.

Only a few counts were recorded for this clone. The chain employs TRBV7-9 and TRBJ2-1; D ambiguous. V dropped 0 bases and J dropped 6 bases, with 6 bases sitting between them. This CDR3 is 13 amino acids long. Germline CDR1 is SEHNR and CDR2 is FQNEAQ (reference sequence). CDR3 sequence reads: CASSLAFINEQFF. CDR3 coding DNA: TGTGCCAGCAGCTTAGCATTCATCAATGAGCAGTTCTTC.

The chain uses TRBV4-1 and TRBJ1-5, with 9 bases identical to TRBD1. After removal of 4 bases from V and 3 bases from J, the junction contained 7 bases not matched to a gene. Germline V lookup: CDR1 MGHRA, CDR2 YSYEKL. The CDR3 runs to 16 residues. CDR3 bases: TGCGCCAGCAGCCCGAGGACAGGGGTCTCCAATCAGCCCCAGCATTTT. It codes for CASSPRTGVSNQPQHF.

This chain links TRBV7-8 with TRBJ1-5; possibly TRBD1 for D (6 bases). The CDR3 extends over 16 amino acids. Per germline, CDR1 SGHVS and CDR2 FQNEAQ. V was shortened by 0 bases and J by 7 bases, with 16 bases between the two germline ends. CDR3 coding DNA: TGTGCCAGCAGCTTAGCGCGAGGGGGACCCCACCAGCCCCAGCATTTT. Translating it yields CASSLARGGPHQPQHF.

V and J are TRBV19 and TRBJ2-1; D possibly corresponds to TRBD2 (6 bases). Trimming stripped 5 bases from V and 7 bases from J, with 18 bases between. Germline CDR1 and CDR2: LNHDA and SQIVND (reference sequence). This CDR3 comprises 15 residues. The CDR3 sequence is CASSRGGDGRNEQFF. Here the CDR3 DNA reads TGTGCCAGTAGTCGGGGAGGCGACGGGCGGAATGAGCAGTTCTTC.

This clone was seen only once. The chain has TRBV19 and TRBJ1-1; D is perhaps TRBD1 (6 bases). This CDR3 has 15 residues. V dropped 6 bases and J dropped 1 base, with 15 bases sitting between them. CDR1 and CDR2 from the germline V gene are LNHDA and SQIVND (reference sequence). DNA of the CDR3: TGTGCCAGTAGCAATGGGGGGGCCGGGAACACTGAAGCTTTCTTT. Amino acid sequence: CASSNGGAGNTEAFF.

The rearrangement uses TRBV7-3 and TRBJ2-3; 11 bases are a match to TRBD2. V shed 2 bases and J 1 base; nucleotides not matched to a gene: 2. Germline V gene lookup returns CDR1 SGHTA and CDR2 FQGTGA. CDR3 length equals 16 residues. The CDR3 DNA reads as TGTGCCAGCAGCTTAGGGGGACTAGCGGGCACAGATACGCAGTATTTT. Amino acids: CASSLGGLAGTDTQYF.

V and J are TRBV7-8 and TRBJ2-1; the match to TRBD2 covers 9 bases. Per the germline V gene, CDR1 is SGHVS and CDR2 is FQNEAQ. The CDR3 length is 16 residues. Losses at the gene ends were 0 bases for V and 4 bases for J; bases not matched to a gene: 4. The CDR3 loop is CASSLAQAGGYNEQFF. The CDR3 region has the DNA TGTGCCAGCAGCTTAGCGCAAGCGGGGGGTTACAATGAGCAGTTCTTC.

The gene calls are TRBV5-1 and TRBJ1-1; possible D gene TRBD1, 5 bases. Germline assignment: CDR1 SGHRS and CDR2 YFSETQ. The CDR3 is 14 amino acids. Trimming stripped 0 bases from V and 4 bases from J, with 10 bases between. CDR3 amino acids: CASSLVVGGTEAFF. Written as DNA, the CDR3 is TGCGCCAGCAGCTTGGTTGTTGGGGGCACTGAAGCTTTCTTT.